Given below is one T cell receptor (beta chain) in context. It has no known antigen specificity. Base qualities are missing; no much larger clone stands one base away. These data originate in a study of T cell responses to AZD1222 COVID-19 vaccine (dated by TCRdb to about 2021). A note on the overall study: A total of approximately 250 trial participants underwent TCR sequencing, of whom about 200 had received two doses of AZD1222 and around 26 had received two doses of the MenACWY control vaccine. Trial participants were enrolled by age into 18-55, 56-69 and 70-plus year subgroups, with roughly 160, 29 and 62 TCR-sequenced participants respectively. What the authors observed across the whole study: The 56-69-year group was small, and its depth increase did not reach significance, likely because of low power. Nearly half of unique spike-specific TCRs reportedly recognized epitopes outside regions mutated in the B.1.351 and B.1.1.7 variants. Spike-specific TCR breadth and depth rose significantly after two AZD1222 doses compared with day 0 and with MenACWY recipients. Participants were mostly white British, with more females than males. The authors suggested clonal diversity may have been underestimated. Conclusions about previously exposed vaccinees are limited, since just a handful of AZD1222 recipients were seropositive for SARS-CoV-2 at baseline. Because no samples from the day 14 peak response were available, repertoires could be characterized only after the peak T cell response. The vaccine-associated CD4 TCRs covered the entire spike protein, and the dominant responses fell in regions 160-218 and 743-854.

The CDR3 contains 15 residues, cysteine and phenylalanine counted. Left in the record is the CDR3 DNA by itself, 45 bases read in frame from the first base. Deletion took 3 bases off V and 4 bases off J, with a span of 16 bases between the germline ends. CDR1 and CDR2, looked up from the germline V gene, are SGDLS and YYNGEE. The CDR3 regions of human TCRbeta chains were subjected to immunosequencing. In the original analysis: TCRs in the repertoires were compared against a reference library of SARS-CoV-2-specific TCRs that had been generated with the MIRA antigen-specificity platform. Breadth meant the fraction of unique TCRs that were SARS-CoV-2-associated, whereas depth meant the fraction of total T cells that were SARS-CoV-2-associated. Each spike-specific TCR was assigned to its reactive spike region and to a CD4 or CD8 class using the MIRA data. Log10-transformed breadth and depth values were compared by one-way ANOVA with Sidak's multiple comparisons tests. Here the immuneACCESS table is served through TCRdb, limited to in-frame sequences with V and J called. Missing clones are a known gap in these copies; in checked studies unresolved V genes cover under half, and the rest lacks a known reason. Clone size and the V and J calls come from that table; the DNA yielded D and trimming. A total of about 81,000 clones appear in this sample, less than 95% of them only once. Around 8% of the sample belongs to the ten largest clones.

Read against the paper, the sample's time point label means: about 28 days (+/-7) after the second vaccine dose. AZD1222 recipients whose second dose came at about 4 weeks and those whose second dose came at about 12 weeks were combined into one group, since spike-specific TCR depth and breadth did not differ between the two schedules. Vaccinee samples were obtained from the UK trials COV001 and COV002, which included a single-blind randomized controlled phase 2/3 trial of AZD1222 (ChAdOx1 nCoV-19) in healthy adults. For TCRbeta chain sequencing, PBMC samples from trial participants were taken at day 0 and at day 28 after the second dose.

The clonotype originates from an adult who received the AZD1222 COVID-19 vaccine. The sequence joins TRBV9 to TRBJ1-1; a tentative D match to TRBD1 spans 6 bases. The sample consisted of peripheral blood, taken 28 days after the second AZD1222 dose. The nucleotide sequence reads TGTGCCAGCAGCGGCCACCTGGGGGCAGCCACTGAAGCTTTCTTT. This is translated as CASSGHLGAATEAFF.